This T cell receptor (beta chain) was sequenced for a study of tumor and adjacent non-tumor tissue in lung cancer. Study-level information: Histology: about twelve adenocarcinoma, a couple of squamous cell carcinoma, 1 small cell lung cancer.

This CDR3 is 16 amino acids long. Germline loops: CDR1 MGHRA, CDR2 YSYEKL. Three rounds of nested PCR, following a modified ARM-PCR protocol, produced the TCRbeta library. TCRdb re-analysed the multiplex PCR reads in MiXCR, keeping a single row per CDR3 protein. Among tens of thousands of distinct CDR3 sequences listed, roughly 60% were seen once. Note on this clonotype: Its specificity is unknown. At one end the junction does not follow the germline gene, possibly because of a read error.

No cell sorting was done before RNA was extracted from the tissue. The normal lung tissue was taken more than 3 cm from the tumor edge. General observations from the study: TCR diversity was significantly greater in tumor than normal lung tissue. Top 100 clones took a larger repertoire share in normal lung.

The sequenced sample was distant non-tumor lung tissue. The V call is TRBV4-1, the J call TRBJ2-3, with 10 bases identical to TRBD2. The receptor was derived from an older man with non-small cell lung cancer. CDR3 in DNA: TGCGTCAGCAGCCGCCAAGCGGGGGGGCCGGGGGATACGCAATTTTTT. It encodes CVSSRQAGGPGDTQFF.